This TCR beta chain appears in the sequencing data of a study of a mutant IDH1 vaccine in newly diagnosed glioma (dated by TCRdb to about 2021). In the study overall: In the chemotherapy-containing groups, vaccination started alongside temozolomide cycles, whereas in patients who had radiotherapy alone it started 4-6 weeks after radiotherapy. Six visits were used for peripheral blood collection: V03 (baseline), V05, V07, V10, V12 and V13. Longitudinal TCRB deep sequencing was performed for 20 to 30 treated patients wherever samples were available for exploratory analyses. The week-35 safety follow-up was designated visit V12, and the week-47 end of study was designated visit V13. Of the approximately 29 treated patients, 62.5% were male and 37.5% were female, and a mean age of 40.4 years was recorded. Prior to enrollment, standard therapy consisting of radiotherapy alone, temozolomide alone, or radiochemotherapy with temozolomide had been administered to patients, with the combination being received by most patients. General conclusions and limits of the study: Pseudoprogression seemed to be unrelated to changes in the top peripheral T cell clonotypes found by TCRB sequencing. Vaccine-induced immune responses across multiple MHC alleles were detected in about 92% of patients. The authors noted that analyses of patient blood samples could not be reproduced because of sample limitations. PBMC samples for TCRB deep sequencing were selected based on availability.

Library generation was performed with the immunoSEQ multiplex PCR assay. Rearranged TCR beta chain sequences were amplified using the hsTCRB Kit according to the manufacturer's protocol. An Illumina MiSeq was used to sequence the TCRB libraries. The study's processing was this. Demultiplexing, trimming and gene mapping were performed with the kit vendor's proprietary platform. The table was pulled from immuneACCESS by TCRdb, which kept in-frame rearrangements only. Such tables lose some clones; where checked, under half of the loss comes from unresolved V genes, and the rest has no known cause. V and J calls and clone size come straight from that table; D and trimming were deduced from the DNA. The sample yields 60,000 to 65,000 clones; 80% to 85% were counted once. Under 4.5% of the sample lies in the top ten. V loses 0 bases of germline sequence and J loses 3 bases, and the interval between the two ends is 17 bases. CDR1 and CDR2 are drawn from the germline V gene: SGHTS, YDEGEE. The CDR3 holds 17 amino acids from the cysteine to the phenylalanine. Just the 51-base CDR3 DNA is kept, in frame starting at base 1.

With respect to this clone: Its antigen specificity is not known. The input lacks base qualities; no much larger clone sits a single base away.

What this sample's time point label stands for: week 47, end of study. Every vaccine dose consisted of 300 ug of a 20-mer mutant IDH1 peptide in Montanide, administered subcutaneously together with topical imiquimod. Eight vaccinations were administered to patients in weeks 1, 3, 5, 7, 11, 15, 19 and 23, corresponding to visits V03 through V10. Donors had newly diagnosed WHO grade 3 or 4 IDH1-mutant astrocytomas with loss of nuclear ATRX. The samples were drawn from NOA16, a multicentre, single-arm, open-label phase I trial in Germany that tested a mutant IDH1 peptide vaccine in humans for the first time. Genomic DNA for TCRB sequencing was isolated from EDTA blood with the DNeasy Blood and Tissue Kit.

The receptor was isolated from a man aged 30-40 years with glioma. The sample was PBMCs, taken from a glioma patient whose treatment included an IDH1 peptide vaccine. Recombination joined TRBV5-8 with TRBJ2-3; 6 matching bases give a weak D call of TRBD2. DNA sequence: TGTGCCAGCAGCTTGGGACGGTTCGGCGGGGAGACAGATACGCAGTATTTT. This is translated as CASSLGRFGGETDTQYF.